This T cell receptor beta chain was recovered during a study of metastatic and nonmetastatic thyroid tumors. Study details: Comparison of repertoires was carried out across blood and tumor or nodule tissue from malignant and benign thyroid patients.

Findings and caveats of the study: It was reportedly found that TCR beta diversity was significantly higher in malignant thyroid tumors than in benign nodules, a difference seen in both blood and tumor samples.

About this clone: Its antigen is unidentified.

The CDR3 covers 15 residues. Unmatched junction bases numbered 9, after V lost 4 bases and J lost 7 bases. The V gene's germline CDR1 is SGHDN and CDR2 FVKESK. All patients were untreated before thyroid surgery. In the authors' workflow: Between-group CDR3 differences, defined by clinicopathological status, yielded a distant-metastasis classifier for papillary thyroid cancer. MiXCR re-clonotyped the PCR reads for TCRdb. The V and J calls were determined by TCRdb, not by the authors. Seen here are about 24,000 clones, around 21% observed once, and the top ten hold roughly 13%. The sequenced material came from blood. The chain couples TRBV14 to TRBJ2-2; TRBD1 matches 7 bases. This receptor was identified in a male donor with papillary thyroid cancer or a benign thyroid nodule (not recorded which). Some clones in this sample may be carry-over from other donors' samples. CDR3 DNA sequence: TGTGCCAGCAGCCCCCTTACAGGGGCAAACGGGGAGCTGTTTTTT. As protein: CASSPLTGANGELFF.